Listed here are 10 T cell receptor beta chains from one sample, sequenced in a study of blood T cell repertoires in COVID-19. This table comes from immunoSEQ multiplex PCR, and its TCRdb copy is limited to in-frame clones, with some not included. The repertoire holds 120,000 to 150,000 clones, with roughly 88% as singletons. The sequencing input was peripheral blood. The origin of the receptors is a man between 60 and 75 years old with active or convalescent COVID-19.

The V call is TRBV21-1, the J call TRBJ1-3; TRBD1, the table's D call, lacks a check against the DNA. TRBV21-1 is a pseudogene locus. The length of the CDR3 is 16 residues. CDR3 loop: CASSNPTPDRGYTIYF. DNA for the CDR3: TGTGCCAGCAGCAACCCGACGCCGGACAGGGGGTACACCATATATTTT.

This sequence joins TRBV5-4 and TRBJ2-7; TRBD1 matches at 12 bases. Germline V gene sequence: CDR1 SGHNT, CDR2 YYREEE (reference sequence). This CDR3 is built from 14 residues. With 4 bases clipped from V and 7 bases from J, the junction kept 6 bases outside the gene matches. The CDR3 region is CASSPGQGAREQYF. CDR3 DNA sequence: TGTGCCAGCAGCCCGGGACAGGGGGCGCGTGAGCAGTACTTC.

The chain links TRBV5-4 to TRBJ2-7; TRBD2 is a possible D gene (6 bases). This CDR3 has 15 residues. Germline V gene lookup returns CDR1 SGHNT and CDR2 YYREEE (reference sequence). V was pared by 2 bases and J by 2 bases, with 14 bases between. CDR3 protein: CASSFRRELPYEQYF. CDR3 sequence (DNA): TGTGCCAGCAGCTTTAGACGGGAGTTGCCCTACGAGCAGTACTTC.

CDR3 DNA sequence: TGTGCCAGCAGCCCTGACACGTCCTACGAGCAGTACTTC. Residues: CASSPDTSYEQYF. The gene calls are TRBV5-6 and TRBJ2-7; unclear D gene. Germline values: CDR1 SGHDT, CDR2 YYEEEE. Trimming stripped 4 bases from V and 1 base from J, with 9 bases between. This CDR3 region has 13 residues.

The chain has TRBV15 and TRBJ2-7, with 7 bases aligning to TRBD2. CDR3 size: 16 residues. CDR1 LNHNV and CDR2 YYDKDF come from the germline V gene (reference sequence). Trimming removed 2 bases from V and 3 bases from J; junction bases left unmatched: 10. In DNA, the CDR3 is TGTGCCACCAGCAGAAAGGGGAGGGAACAGAACTACGAGCAGTACTTC. This gives the protein CATSRKGREQNYEQYF.

This clone has a single count. The V gene is TRBV4-2, the J gene TRBJ1-2; possible D gene TRBD1, 6 bases. CDR1 is LGHNA and CDR2 is YNFKEQ in the germline V gene. V was trimmed by 4 bases and J by 6 bases, leaving 27 bases between them. The CDR3 is 18 residues long. CDR3 residues: CASSRNGLLGAVLDGYTF. The CDR3 nucleotides are TGTGCCAGCAGCCGAAATGGCCTTTTGGGGGCGGTTTTGGATGGCTACACCTTC.

This rearrangement joins TRBV7-2 to TRBJ1-5; 8 bases agree with TRBD1. The CDR3 loop spans 15 amino acids. Germline CDR1 is SGHTA and CDR2 is FQGNSA. The trim removed 5 bases at V and 2 bases at J, leaving 5 bases unmatched. The chain's CDR3 is CASSAHRGGNQPQHF. The CDR3 coding sequence is TGTGCCAGCAGCGCGCACAGGGGGGGCAATCAGCCCCAGCATTTT.

The chain combines TRBV28 with TRBJ2-7, with D perhaps TRBD1 (5 bases). The V gene's germline CDR1 is MDHEN and CDR2 SYDVKM. The CDR3 runs to 12 residues. The V end was cut by 6 bases, the J end by 5 bases, with 11 bases between. The CDR3 region has the DNA TGTGCCAGCAGGTCTCAGGGCCACGAGCAGTACTTC. Translation gives CASRSQGHEQYF.

This clone was seen only once. The chain combines TRBV28 with TRBJ1-2; perhaps TRBD1 as D (6 bases). The CDR3 totals 15 residues. Per the germline V gene, CDR1 is MDHEN and CDR2 is SYDVKM. The V and J ends lost 3 bases and 8 bases respectively, with 19 bases between them. The CDR3 is CASSFQGTSGRGYTF. The CDR3 nucleotides read TGTGCCAGCAGTTTTCAGGGGACCTCTGGTAGGGGCTACACCTTC.

The chain combines TRBV6-5 with TRBJ1-2; D possibly corresponds to TRBD1 (6 bases). Deletions cut 6 bases from V and 0 bases from J, with 8 bases between. Germline V CDR1 and CDR2: MNHEY, SVGAGI. This CDR3 spans 13 amino acids. In DNA form, the CDR3 reads TGTGCCAGCAGCTGGACAGCTAACTATGGCTACACCTTC. This translates into CASSWTANYGYTF.